This record concerns one T cell receptor (beta chain) sequence. What it binds is not known. The CDR3 covers 18 residues. CDR1 MRHNA and CDR2 SNTAGT come from the germline V gene. Losses at the gene ends were 5 bases for V and 4 bases for J; bases not matched to a gene: 19. The data originate from a study of OX40 agonist ivuxolimab in advanced cancers. The wider study: Three individuals attained partial responses, comprising one hepatocellular carcinoma case and two cutaneous melanoma cases. Study findings and constraints: Some nonresponders additionally presented with little normalized T-cell clonal expansion.

TCRdb's table, derived via immunoSEQ multiplex PCR, lists solely in-frame clones and lacks some. This repertoire shows approximately 49,000 clones, approximately 88% found once; its top ten account for around 1.1%. The sequencing here drew on CD4+ or CD8+ T cells sorted from blood, taken in a trial of the OX40 agonist ivuxolimab. The J gene is TRBJ2-7, the V gene TRBV6-4, with TRBD1 matching 8 bases. The TCR sequence derives from an adult with an advanced solid tumor such as melanoma, head and neck, liver or kidney cancer. The CDR3 DNA is TGTGCCAGCAGTCCCCTACAATTTCAGACAGGGGCCAATTACGAGCAGTACTTC. Its protein product is CASSPLQFQTGANYEQYF.